The following is a T cell receptor beta chain sequence with its context. This specimen comes from a study of blood T cell repertoires in COVID-19. Across the study: T cells, B-cell-depleted T cells, or PBMCs provided the cDNA or gDNA that served as material.

The CDR3 has 15 amino acids. Between the trimmed V and J ends, which lost 2 bases and 1 base, there was a span of 9 bases. Germline V gene lookup returns CDR1 SGHNT and CDR2 YYREEE (reference sequence). All recovered Cohort 3 donors got two negative PCRs, got clearance, or saw symptom resolution. In the original analysis: Researchers report that nucleated cell counts were estimated from reference gene primer amplification. Sequencing was performed with immunoSEQ multiplex PCR; in TCRdb, only in-frame clones are kept and a portion is missing. V and J calls plus clone size are reproduced from that table; the DNA served to infer D and trimming. The sample lists 350,000 to 400,000 clones, more than 75% seen once, with 1.2% in the top ten.

The V and J genes are TRBV5-4 and TRBJ1-4; TRBD1 is a possible D gene (6 bases). Sequenced sample: PBMCs or T cells enriched from blood (not recorded which). The receptor was isolated from a woman aged 18-29 years who had recovered from COVID-19. The CDR3 DNA sequence: TGTGCCAGCAGCTTTGAAGGGGGAACTAATGAAAAACTGTTTTTT. Translating gives CASSFEGGTNEKLFF.